Each of the 18 T cell receptor beta chains below was sequenced from the same sample in a study of blood T cell repertoires in COVID-19. The method was immunoSEQ multiplex PCR; TCRdb's version includes in-frame clones alone and lacks a portion of them. The sample includes more than 30,000 clones, about 90% of them seen just once. The source material was peripheral blood. These receptors came from a man aged 45-65 years with active or convalescent COVID-19.

The J gene is TRBJ1-5, the V gene TRBV19; D might be TRBD1 (5 bases). In germline, CDR1 is LNHDA, CDR2 SQIVND (reference sequence). The CDR3 runs 19 residues. V was pared by 5 bases and J by 1 base, with 24 bases between. The CDR3 DNA is TGTGCCAGTAGTCCACTGAAGGGGACGGCCCGGGGGAGCAATCAGCCCCAGCATTTT. Its protein product is CASSPLKGTARGSNQPQHF.

This clone was found once. The rearrangement joins TRBV5-4 to TRBJ1-5, with 11 bases matching TRBD1. Per the germline V gene, CDR1 is SGHNT and CDR2 is YYREEE (reference sequence). Germline trimming cut 4 bases from V and 5 bases from J; bases unmatched to any gene: 11. The length of the CDR3 is 17 residues. CDR3 in DNA: TGTGCCAGCAGCCTTGGACCTACGGGACAGGGGGATCAGCCCCAGCATTTT. This encodes CASSLGPTGQGDQPQHF.

The chain has TRBV9 and TRBJ1-1, with 9 bases matching TRBD1. The CDR3 totals 13 residues. Trimming cost V 0 bases and J 11 bases; bases outside gene matches: 5. Germline V CDR1 and CDR2: SGDLS, YYNGEE. In nucleotides, the CDR3 is TGTGCCAGCAGCGTAGGGGGACAGGGACGGGCTTTCTTT. Its protein is CASSVGGQGRAFF.

The chain carries TRBV11-2 and TRBJ2-7, with 12 bases lining up with TRBD2. The V segment lost 5 bases and the J segment 0 bases; nucleotides outside the gene matches: 8. The CDR3 runs to 17 residues. Germline V gene lookup returns CDR1 SGHAT and CDR2 FQNNGV. CDR3 sequence reads: CASSPPSGRARSYEQYF. The CDR3 bases are TGTGCCAGCAGCCCCCCTAGCGGGAGGGCCCGCTCCTACGAGCAGTACTTC.

The chain is built from TRBV11-2 and TRBJ1-2; D unresolved. Germline V gene sequence: CDR1 SGHAT, CDR2 FQNNGV. This CDR3 contains 15 residues. Trimming took 0 bases from V and 4 from J, leaving 12 bases between them. The CDR3 protein is CASSLDGTPRYGYTF. The CDR3 DNA is TGTGCCAGCAGCTTAGATGGCACCCCTCGCTATGGCTACACCTTC.

V is TRBV6-5 and J is TRBJ2-5; D possibly corresponds to TRBD1 (6 bases). V was pared by 8 bases and J by 4 bases, with 17 bases between. This CDR3 contains 14 residues. The V gene's germline CDR1 is MNHEY and CDR2 SVGAGI. The CDR3 loop is CASHLDRSLETQYF. CDR3 in DNA: TGTGCCAGCCACCTAGACAGGTCGTTAGAGACCCAGTACTTC.

The chain joins TRBV28 to TRBJ1-1; 9 positions agree with TRBD1. The CDR3 is 16 residues long. Germline loops: CDR1 MDHEN, CDR2 SYDVKM. The ends lost 3 bases at V and 6 bases at J; junction bases unmatched: 11. CDR3 sequence reads: CASSFRPGQGSSEAFF. In nucleotides, the CDR3 is TGTGCCAGCAGTTTCCGTCCGGGACAGGGTTCTTCTGAAGCTTTCTTT. Drawing the rest from reference TRBV28 and TRBJ1-1, the complete variable domain is DVKVTQSSRYLVKRTGEKVFLECVQDMDHENMFWYRQDPGLGLRLIYFSYDVKMKEKGDIPEGYSVSREKKERFSLILESASTNQTSMYLCASSFRPGQGSSEAFFGQGTRLTVV.

The V and J genes are TRBV9 and TRBJ2-4; 7 bases agree with TRBD1. V dropped 3 bases and J dropped 7; count of bases not matched to a gene: 7. CDR3 length: 14 amino acids. The V gene's germline CDR1 is SGDLS and CDR2 YYNGEE. The CDR3 bases are TGTGCCAGCAGCGCACTAGACAGGGCGAACATTCAGTACTTC. Amino acids: CASSALDRANIQYF. The whole variable domain, remainder taken from reference TRBV9 and TRBJ2-4, is DSGVTQTPKHLITATGQRVTLRCSPRSGDLSVYWYQQSLDQGLQFLIQYYNGEERAKGNILERFSAQQFPDLHSELNLSSLELGDSALYFCASSALDRANIQYFGAGTRLSVL.

This clone turned up a few times. CDR3 nucleotide sequence: TGTGCCAGCAGCCATATGGGACAGGGTAGAACTGAAGCTTTCTTT. It codes for CASSHMGQGRTEAFF. The chain couples TRBV3-1 (or the pseudogene TRBV3-2) to TRBJ1-1, with 9 nucleotides matching TRBD1. Germline CDR1 LGHDT, CDR2 YNNKEL (reference sequence). This CDR3 contains 15 residues. J gave up 5 bases and V 3 bases, and 7 bases lay outside the gene matches.

The CDR3 is CASSLRARTDTQYF. The CDR3, as DNA: TGTGCCAGCAGCTTGAGGGCCCGCACAGATACGCAGTATTTT. V is TRBV7-3 and J is TRBJ2-3; D perhaps matches TRBD2 (5 bases). The germline V and J ends were trimmed by 3 bases and 1 base, with 8 bases remaining between them. CDR3 length: 14 amino acids. CDR1 SGHTA and CDR2 FQGTGA come from the germline V gene.

The gene calls are TRBV5-8 and TRBJ1-2; perhaps TRBD1 as D (6 bases). The CDR3 sequence is 13 residues long. V was shortened by 4 bases and J by 4 bases, with 11 bases between the two germline ends. CDR1 and CDR2 from the germline V gene are SGHTS and YDEGEE. In DNA, the CDR3 is TGTGCCAGCAGCCCCCACAGGGCCTATGGCTACACCTTC. Protein sequence: CASSPHRAYGYTF. The full variable domain, rest sourced from reference TRBV5-8 and TRBJ1-2, is EAGVTQSPTHLIKTRGQQATLRCSPISGHTSVYWYQQALGLGLQFLLWYDEGEERNRGNFPPRFSGRQFPNYSSELNVNALELEDSALYLCASSPHRAYGYTFGSGTRLTVV.

A single count supports this clone. The CDR3 DNA reads as TGCAGCGTTTCCGGGCGGACAGGACAAACCTACGAGCAGTACTTC. Translated: CSVSGRTGQTYEQYF. This sequence joins TRBV29-1 and TRBJ2-7; 7 nucleotides agree with TRBD1. CDR1 is SQVTM, CDR2 ANQGSEA, per germline. Trimming removed 5 bases from V and 2 bases from J; junction bases left unmatched: 12. The CDR3 length is 15 residues.

This clone appeared once. The V and J genes are TRBV19 and TRBJ1-3; D unresolved. CDR3 length: 15 residues. Germline CDR1 LNHDA, CDR2 SQIVND (reference sequence). V lost 3 bases, J lost 3 bases, and 12 bases lay in between. The CDR3 sequence is CASSISPGIGNTIYF. CDR3 in DNA: TGTGCCAGTAGTATTAGTCCGGGAATTGGAAACACCATATATTTT.

The V and J genes are TRBV10-1 and TRBJ2-3; 10 bases agree with TRBD2. Germline CDR1 WNHNN, CDR2 SYGVQD (reference sequence). The ends lost 4 bases at V and 2 bases at J; junction bases unmatched: 9. The CDR3 sequence is 17 residues long. DNA of the CDR3: TGCGCCAGCAGTGGGAGGACCGGGACTAGCGCCACAGATACGCAGTATTTT. Its protein is CASSGRTGTSATDTQYF.

The CDR3 nucleotides read TGCAGCGCTACAGGGATAAGTCTCAACTATGGCTACACCTTC. Translated, it gives CSATGISLNYGYTF. The chain recombines TRBV29-1 with TRBJ1-2, with a tentative D call TRBD1 (6 bases). CDR3 length: 14 residues. Germline V gene sequence: CDR1 SQVTM, CDR2 ANQGSEA. V shed 7 bases and J shed 2 bases, with 17 bases lying between them.

V gene TRBV28 combines with J gene TRBJ1-5, with 8 bases identical to TRBD1. The CDR3 contains 14 residues. The V and J ends lost 6 bases and 5 bases, in that order; junction bases with no gene match: 6. Looked up from germline, CDR1 is MDHEN and CDR2 is SYDVKM. DNA of the CDR3: TGTGCCAGCAGCGGTGGACAGGGCGATCAGCCCCAGCATTTT. Amino acids: CASSGGQGDQPQHF. The full variable domain, completed using reference TRBV28 and TRBJ1-5, is DVKVTQSSRYLVKRTGEKVFLECVQDMDHENMFWYRQDPGLGLRLIYFSYDVKMKEKGDIPEGYSVSREKKERFSLILESASTNQTSMYLCASSGGQGDQPQHFGDGTRLSIL.

J is TRBJ1-6 and V is TRBV7-6; TRBD1 matches 11 bases. The CDR3 totals 16 residues. Germline V gives CDR1 SGHVS, CDR2 FNYEAQ. The V and J ends lost 1 base and 12 bases, in that order; junction bases with no gene match: 8. CDR3 sequence reads: CASSLGTGGPEGPLHF. The DNA of the CDR3 is TGTGCCAGCAGCTTAGGGACAGGGGGCCCGGAAGGACCCCTCCACTTT.

V is TRBV29-1 and J is TRBJ1-1; D call uncertain. The V end was cut by 3 bases, the J end by 0 bases, with 11 bases between. Per the germline V gene, CDR1 is SQVTM and CDR2 is ANQGSEA. The length of the CDR3 is 14 residues. CDR3 in amino acids: CSVERILMNTEAFF. CDR3 sequence (DNA): TGCAGCGTTGAGCGCATTCTCATGAACACTGAAGCTTTCTTT.